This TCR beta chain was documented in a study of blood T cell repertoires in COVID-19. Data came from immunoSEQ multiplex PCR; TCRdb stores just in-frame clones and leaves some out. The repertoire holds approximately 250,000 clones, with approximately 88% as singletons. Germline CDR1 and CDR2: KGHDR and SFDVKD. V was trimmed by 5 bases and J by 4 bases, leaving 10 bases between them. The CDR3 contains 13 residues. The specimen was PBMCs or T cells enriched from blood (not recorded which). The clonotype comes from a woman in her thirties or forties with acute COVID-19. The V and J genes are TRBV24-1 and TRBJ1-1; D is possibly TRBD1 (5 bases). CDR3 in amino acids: CATSGEGTTEAFF. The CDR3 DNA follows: TGTGCCACCAGTGGGGAGGGGACCACTGAAGCTTTCTTT.